The 11 T cell receptor beta chains below all came from one sample that was sequenced in a study of blood T cell repertoires in COVID-19. Clones were sequenced by immunoSEQ multiplex PCR, and TCRdb holds only the in-frame ones, with some missing. Of under 300,000 clones in the sample, 65% to 80% were seen once. The sample consisted of peripheral blood. The receptors were gathered from a woman in her forties with active or convalescent COVID-19.

In nucleotides, the CDR3 is TGTGCCAGCAGCGTAGGTTCGGGTACTGAAGCTTTCTTT. Translating it yields CASSVGSGTEAFF. The chain couples TRBV9 to TRBJ1-1; D unclear. Germline CDR1 is SGDLS and CDR2 is YYNGEE. With 0 bases removed from V and 5 bases from J, the gap between germline ends came to 8 bases. The CDR3 is made up of 13 amino acids.

This chain connects TRBV9 to TRBJ1-2; 9 bases agree with TRBD1. V was clipped by 0 bases and J by 8 bases; unmatched bases: 8. The CDR3 length is 15 residues. The germline CDR1 and CDR2 sequences are SGDLS and YYNGEE. The CDR3 region is CASSVATGGDRGYTF. Written as DNA, the CDR3 is TGTGCCAGCAGCGTAGCCACAGGGGGCGATCGGGGCTACACCTTC.

The V gene is TRBV2, the J gene TRBJ2-7; TRBD1 matches at 8 bases. The CDR3 spans 12 residues. Germline V CDR1 and CDR2: SNHLY, FYNNEI. Trimming at V came to 6 bases and at J to 7 bases, leaving 5 bases not matched to a gene. The CDR3 DNA follows: TGTGCCAGCAGCCGGACAGGGATTGAGCAGTACTTC. It translates to CASSRTGIEQYF.

In its sample, this clone was seen a few times. The CDR3 spells CASSEEVRSYNQPQHF. In DNA form, the CDR3 reads TGTGCCAGCAGTGAAGAAGTCAGAAGTTACAATCAGCCCCAGCATTTT. The chain uses TRBV6-1 and TRBJ1-5; no firm D call. The germline V gene encodes CDR1 MNHNS and CDR2 SASEGT. Trimming removed 1 base at V and 3 bases at J, with 13 bases between. This CDR3 has 16 residues.

The chain carries TRBV5-4 and TRBJ1-3; D gene unclear. Germline-derived CDR1 and CDR2 are SGHNT and YYREEE (reference sequence). Trimming removed 1 base at V and 0 bases at J, with 11 bases between. The CDR3 consists of 16 residues. This chain's CDR3 is CASSLFSGSSGNTIYF. As DNA, the CDR3 is TGTGCCAGCAGCTTGTTTTCCGGGAGCTCTGGAAACACCATATATTTT. Full variable domain (outside the CDR3, taken from reference TRBV5-4 and TRBJ1-3): ETGVTQSPTHLIKTRGQQVTLRCSSQSGHNTVSWYQQALGQGPQFIFQYYREEENGRGNFPPRFSGLQFPNYSSELNVNALELDDSALYLCASSLFSGSSGNTIYFGEGSWLTVV.

The V call is TRBV4-1, the J call TRBJ1-4; D unclear. The CDR3 sequence is 17 residues long. Trimming cost V 4 bases and J 4 bases, with 19 bases left between them. In germline, CDR1 is MGHRA, CDR2 YSYEKL. CDR3 coding DNA: TGCGCCAGCAGCCCTATTGGGCAGGTCCTGAATAATGAAAAACTGTTTTTT. Protein product: CASSPIGQVLNNEKLFF.

This rearrangement joins TRBV6-5 to TRBJ2-7; 8 positions agree with TRBD2. The CDR3 consists of 12 residues. Unmatched junction bases numbered 0, after V lost 4 bases and J lost 4 bases. Germline CDR1 and CDR2: MNHEY and SVGAGI. The CDR3 spells CASSLAGYEQYV. CDR3 sequence (DNA): TGTGCCAGCAGTTTAGCGGGGTACGAGCAGTACGTC.

This clone was observed a handful of times. The sample contains more than one DNA sequence encoding this CDR3. V is TRBV5-1 and J is TRBJ2-3; the match to TRBD2 covers 9 bases. Unmatched junction bases numbered 7, after V lost 0 bases and J lost 8 bases. The germline CDR1 and CDR2 sequences are SGHRS and YFSETQ. The CDR3 loop spans 15 amino acids. The CDR3: CASSLAGTSIGTQYF. CDR3 in DNA: TGCGCCAGCAGCTTGGCCGGGACTAGCATCGGTACGCAGTATTTT.

The sample holds a few counts of this clone. The chain joins TRBV7-8 to TRBJ2-2; D may be TRBD1 (6 bases). Deletions cut 5 bases from V and 7 bases from J, with 17 bases between. The CDR3 sequence is 15 residues long. Germline V gene data show CDR1 as SGHVS and CDR2 as FQNEAQ. CDR3 coding DNA: TGTGCCAGCAGCCCCCGCCCCGGACAGCTCGGGGAGCTGTTTTTT. This translates into CASSPRPGQLGELFF.

In DNA form, the CDR3 reads TGTGCCAGCAGCGGGGACAGGAGAGATCAGCCCCAGCATTTT. Translating gives CASSGDRRDQPQHF. The chain uses TRBV28 and TRBJ1-5, with 8 positions matching TRBD1. Looked up from germline, CDR1 is MDHEN and CDR2 is SYDVKM. Trimming at V came to 6 bases and at J to 5 bases, leaving 6 bases not matched to a gene. The CDR3 runs 14 residues.

The chain carries TRBV3-1 (or the pseudogene TRBV3-2) and TRBJ1-3; TRBD1 matches 11 bases. Per the germline V gene, CDR1 is LGHDT and CDR2 is YNNKEL (reference sequence). This CDR3 is 15 amino acids long. Germline trimming cut 3 bases from V and 6 bases from J; bases unmatched to any gene: 4. In DNA form, the CDR3 reads TGTGCCAGCAGCCAGATGGGACAGGGGGTAAACACCATATATTTT. It is translated as CASSQMGQGVNTIYF.